This T cell receptor beta chain emerged from a study of human T cells and chemical hapten exposure. Overall study: DPC at 2% was the sensitizing agent, placed on approximately 2 cm by approximately 2 cm of upper inner arm skin. Patch tests put 0.01% DPC on the upper back, read at 6 days. Mostly female, the patients presented with alopecia areata, totalis or universalis.

Specified time point: pre-sensitization, week 0. The treatment was: therapeutic diphenylcyclopropenone sensitization with weekly scalp DPC. Extraction of total RNA was performed on unfractionated whole blood. CDR3 length: 13 amino acids. J was trimmed by 0 bases and V by 3 bases; bases with no gene match: 1. The V gene's germline CDR1 is DFQATT and CDR2 SNEGSKA (reference sequence). Each CDR3 protein gets one entry after TCRdb re-called the RACE reads with MiXCR. The sample carries a few hundred thousand distinct CDR3 sequences, approximately 8.4% recorded once. V usage is TRBV20-1 and J usage is TRBJ1-2; the match to TRBD1 covers 7 bases. The TCR sequence derives from a woman aged 40 to 55 with alopecia areata. Some clones in this sample may be carry-over from other donors' samples. Sequencing used whole blood, obtained in connection with sensitization to the hapten diphenylcyclopropenone (DPC). The chain's CDR3 is CSARTGSNYGYTF. DNA for the CDR3: TGCAGTGCTAGGACAGGGTCTAACTATGGCTACACCTTC.